Described below is a single T cell receptor (beta chain) sequence and its context. The record originates from a study of PD-L1 blockade in urothelial cancer. Whole-study context: Atezolizumab, begun by patients around 2014, was given at 1,200 mg intravenously every 3 weeks. At 6 weeks and at 3 weeks (second dose) after treatment start, blood was analyzed. The study recovered a median of about 140,000 T cells per blood sample.

Trimming stripped 5 bases from V and 0 bases from J, with 11 bases between. From germline, CDR1 is SGHNT and CDR2 YYREEE (reference sequence). CDR3 length: 14 amino acids. This table comes from immunoSEQ multiplex PCR, and its TCRdb copy is limited to in-frame clones, with some not included. The table lists about 93,000 clones, 85% to 90% of them singletons, with 1.5% to 2% in the top ten. Noted time point: pretreatment peripheral blood. The cohort comprised individuals with locally advanced or metastatic urothelial carcinoma. The chain carries TRBV5-4 and TRBJ2-5; unclear D gene. The sample consisted of PBMCs, taken around atezolizumab (anti-PD-L1) treatment. The sequence derives from a man in his 60s with urothelial cancer. The CDR3 nucleotides are TGTGCCAGCAGTTCTGCGACAAACCAAGAGACCCAGTACTTC. Encoded protein: CASSSATNQETQYF.